These T cell receptor beta chains were read from a single sample in a study of blood T cell repertoires in COVID-19. Assay: immunoSEQ multiplex PCR; the TCRdb copy retains only in-frame clones and omits some. Altogether about 270,000 clones are present, about nine tenths being singletons, with the ten largest covering 2% to 2.5%. Sequenced sample: peripheral blood. These receptors all come from a man in his forties or fifties with acute or convalescent COVID-19. CDR3s include the opening cysteine and the closing phenylalanine or tryptophan. D genes are given only for firm matches. Clone size is shown for a subset of rows, as once, few, many or a class of expanded clone.

j_call: TRBJ1-6
clone_size: .
v_call: TRBV18
d_call: TRBD1
cdr3_aa: CASSQWQGADSPLHF
cdr3_nt: TGTGCCAGCTCACAATGGCAGGGGGCTGATTCACCCCTCCACTTT

j_call: TRBJ1-5
clone_size: .
v_call: TRBV2
d_call: TRBD1
cdr3_aa: CASRDRGQPQHF
cdr3_nt: TGTGCCAGCAGGGACAGGGGCCAGCCCCAGCATTTT

j_call: TRBJ1-5
clone_size: .
v_call: TRBV2
d_call: TRBD1
cdr3_aa: CASSVQGGQPQHF
cdr3_nt: TGTGCCAGCAGTGTGCAGGGGGGTCAGCCCCAGCATTTT

j_call: TRBJ2-7
clone_size: many
v_call: TRBV3-1/TRBV3-2
d_call: .
cdr3_aa: CASSQELSSYEQYF
cdr3_nt: TGTGCCAGCAGCCAAGAACTCTCGTCCTACGAGCAGTACTTC

j_call: TRBJ2-3
clone_size: .
v_call: TRBV11-2
d_call: TRBD2
cdr3_aa: CASSLDGAGVMGAQYF
cdr3_nt: TGTGCCAGCAGCTTAGATGGGGCGGGGGTTATGGGAGCGCAGTATTTT

j_call: TRBJ2-6
clone_size: once
v_call: TRBV5-1
d_call: TRBD1
cdr3_aa: CASSLEGAGSGANVLTF
cdr3_nt: TGCGCCAGCAGCTTGGAGGGGGCCGGCTCTGGGGCCAACGTCCTGACTTTC

j_call: TRBJ1-4
clone_size: .
v_call: TRBV2
d_call: .
cdr3_aa: CASSGEEVLFF
cdr3_nt: TGTGCCAGCAGTGGGGAGGAGGTACTGTTTTTT

j_call: TRBJ1-2
clone_size: few
v_call: TRBV2
d_call: .
cdr3_aa: CASTIQGSYGYTF
cdr3_nt: TGTGCCAGCACCATTCAGGGGAGCTATGGCTACACCTTC

j_call: TRBJ2-2
clone_size: .
v_call: TRBV9
d_call: .
cdr3_aa: CASSVDPGARTGELFF
cdr3_nt: TGTGCCAGCAGCGTAGATCCGGGTGCGAGGACCGGGGAGCTGTTTTTT

j_call: TRBJ1-1
clone_size: .
v_call: TRBV5-1
d_call: .
cdr3_aa: CASSLGAGPEAFF
cdr3_nt: TGCGCCAGCAGCTTGGGAGCGGGCCCTGAAGCTTTCTTT

j_call: TRBJ2-1
clone_size: few
v_call: TRBV5-6
d_call: TRBD1
cdr3_aa: CASSFTPAGTANNEQFF
cdr3_nt: TGTGCCAGCAGCTTCACCCCTGCCGGGACAGCAAACAATGAGCAGTTCTTC

j_call: TRBJ1-1
clone_size: .
v_call: TRBV12-3/TRBV12-4
d_call: .
cdr3_aa: CASSPTGNTEAFF
cdr3_nt: TGTGCCAGCAGTCCCACAGGGAACACTGAAGCTTTCTTT

j_call: TRBJ2-5
clone_size: .
v_call: TRBV29-1
d_call: TRBD1
cdr3_aa: CSVSGGETQYF
cdr3_nt: TGCAGCGTTTCAGGGGGAGAGACCCAGTACTTC

j_call: TRBJ2-5
clone_size: .
v_call: TRBV6-1
d_call: .
cdr3_aa: CASTEGGGGETQYF
cdr3_nt: TGTGCCAGCACTGAAGGAGGGGGCGGCGAGACCCAGTACTTC

j_call: TRBJ1-2
clone_size: .
v_call: TRBV7-3
d_call: .
cdr3_aa: CASSLGPDYGYTF
cdr3_nt: TGTGCCAGCAGCCTAGGCCCGGACTATGGCTACACCTTC

j_call: TRBJ1-2
clone_size: .
v_call: TRBV24-1
d_call: .
cdr3_aa: CATSDSDSAYTF
cdr3_nt: TGTGCCACCAGTGATTCGGACAGCGCCTACACCTTC

j_call: TRBJ2-5
clone_size: few
v_call: TRBV9
d_call: TRBD2
cdr3_aa: CASSVEVRSGVETQYF
cdr3_nt: TGTGCCAGCAGCGTAGAGGTACGAAGCGGGGTGGAGACCCAGTACTTC

j_call: TRBJ1-1
clone_size: .
v_call: TRBV7-9
d_call: .
cdr3_aa: CASSLLDGGTEAFF
cdr3_nt: TGTGCCAGCAGCTTACTCGACGGAGGAACTGAAGCTTTCTTT

j_call: TRBJ2-5
clone_size: .
v_call: TRBV5-1
d_call: .
cdr3_aa: CASSRGQQRETQYF
cdr3_nt: TGCGCCAGCAGCCGCGGCCAACAGCGGGAGACCCAGTACTTC

j_call: TRBJ1-6
clone_size: .
v_call: TRBV23-1
d_call: TRBD1
cdr3_aa: CASSSRQGDPSYNSPLHF
cdr3_nt: TGCGCCAGCAGCAGTAGACAGGGGGATCCCTCCTATAATTCACCCCTCCACTTT

j_call: TRBJ2-5
clone_size: .
v_call: TRBV11-1
d_call: .
cdr3_aa: CASSLGRPQETQYF
cdr3_nt: TGTGCCAGCAGCTTAGGCAGGCCGCAAGAGACCCAGTACTTC

j_call: TRBJ2-1
clone_size: .
v_call: TRBV6-2/TRBV6-3
d_call: .
cdr3_aa: CASSRRQDYNEQFF
cdr3_nt: TGTGCCAGCAGCCGGCGACAGGACTACAATGAGCAGTTCTTC

j_call: TRBJ1-2
clone_size: .
v_call: TRBV9
d_call: .
cdr3_aa: CARRVRGPGGSYGYTF
cdr3_nt: TGCGCCCGCCGCGTCCGGGGGCCGGGGGGGAGCTATGGCTACACCTTC

j_call: TRBJ1-2
clone_size: .
v_call: TRBV6-5
d_call: .
cdr3_aa: CASEGGNYGYTF
cdr3_nt: TGTGCCAGTGAGGGGGGGAACTATGGCTACACCTTC

j_call: TRBJ2-6
clone_size: .
v_call: TRBV10-1
d_call: .
cdr3_aa: CASNAYSGANVLTF
cdr3_nt: TGCGCCAGCAATGCCTACTCTGGGGCCAACGTCCTGACTTTC

j_call: TRBJ2-7
clone_size: few
v_call: TRBV6-5
d_call: .
cdr3_aa: CASASQESYEQYF
cdr3_nt: TGTGCCTCAGCGTCACAGGAGTCCTACGAGCAGTACTTC

j_call: TRBJ2-5
clone_size: once
v_call: TRBV7-8
d_call: TRBD2
cdr3_aa: CASSQRGDQETQYF
cdr3_nt: TGTGCCAGCAGCCAGCGGGGGGACCAAGAGACCCAGTACTTC

j_call: TRBJ2-1
clone_size: .
v_call: TRBV11-2
d_call: .
cdr3_aa: CASSLRRGYNEQFF
cdr3_nt: TGTGCCAGCAGCTTAAGGCGGGGATACAATGAGCAGTTCTTC

j_call: TRBJ1-5
clone_size: .
v_call: TRBV6-6
d_call: .
cdr3_aa: CASRTQGLNQPQHF
cdr3_nt: TGTGCCAGCAGAACTCAGGGTCTCAATCAGCCCCAGCATTTT

j_call: TRBJ2-1
clone_size: .
v_call: TRBV3-1/TRBV3-2
d_call: .
cdr3_aa: CASSQFSRSSYNEQFF
cdr3_nt: TGTGCCAGCAGCCAATTTTCAAGGAGCTCCTACAATGAGCAGTTCTTC

j_call: TRBJ2-7
clone_size: .
v_call: TRBV9
d_call: .
cdr3_aa: CASSVGDGGYEQYF
cdr3_nt: TGTGCCAGCAGCGTAGGCGACGGGGGATACGAGCAGTACTTC

j_call: TRBJ1-4
clone_size: once
v_call: TRBV15
d_call: .
cdr3_aa: CATSGKPGAAVGEKLFF
cdr3_nt: TGTGCCACCAGCGGAAAGCCGGGAGCAGCAGTTGGTGAAAAACTGTTTTTT

j_call: TRBJ2-1
clone_size: .
v_call: TRBV2
d_call: .
cdr3_aa: CASSEVPFGEQFF
cdr3_nt: TGTGCCAGCAGTGAGGTTCCTTTCGGGGAGCAGTTCTTC

j_call: TRBJ2-1
clone_size: .
v_call: TRBV6-1
d_call: .
cdr3_aa: CASSGAGAVRYNEQFF
cdr3_nt: TGTGCCAGCAGTGGAGCCGGTGCCGTCCGATACAATGAGCAGTTCTTC

j_call: TRBJ2-1
clone_size: .
v_call: TRBV2
d_call: TRBD1
cdr3_aa: CASSLGQGPYNEQFF
cdr3_nt: TGTGCCAGCAGTTTAGGACAGGGGCCCTACAATGAGCAGTTCTTC

j_call: TRBJ2-7
clone_size: .
v_call: TRBV11-2
d_call: TRBD1
cdr3_aa: CASSPRRDRSYEQYF
cdr3_nt: TGTGCCAGCAGCCCCCGGAGGGACAGGTCCTACGAGCAGTACTTC

j_call: TRBJ1-6
clone_size: .
v_call: TRBV11-2
d_call: .
cdr3_aa: CASSALANSPLHF
cdr3_nt: TGTGCCAGCAGCGCGCTAGCTAATTCACCCCTCCACTTT

j_call: TRBJ1-1
clone_size: .
v_call: TRBV6-5
d_call: .
cdr3_aa: CASSYNRAGTEAFF
cdr3_nt: TGTGCCAGCAGTTACAACAGGGCCGGCACTGAAGCTTTCTTT

j_call: TRBJ2-5
clone_size: .
v_call: TRBV9
d_call: .
cdr3_aa: CASSVGGGTQYF
cdr3_nt: TGTGCCAGCAGCGTAGGAGGGGGGACCCAGTACTTC

j_call: TRBJ1-3
clone_size: .
v_call: TRBV5-1
d_call: .
cdr3_aa: CASSSQGPGNTIYF
cdr3_nt: TGCGCCAGCAGCTCACAGGGTCCCGGAAACACCATATATTTT

j_call: TRBJ1-1
clone_size: .
v_call: TRBV10-1
d_call: .
cdr3_aa: CASMRTVTEAFF
cdr3_nt: TGCGCCAGCATGAGGACAGTCACTGAAGCTTTCTTT

j_call: TRBJ1-1
clone_size: .
v_call: TRBV9
d_call: .
cdr3_aa: CASSAGDSLNTEAFF
cdr3_nt: TGTGCCAGCAGCGCTGGAGACTCCCTGAACACTGAAGCTTTCTTT

j_call: TRBJ1-6
clone_size: .
v_call: TRBV18
d_call: .
cdr3_aa: CASSPFRGSGSLNNSPLHF
cdr3_nt: TGTGCCAGCTCACCGTTTCGGGGATCAGGCTCCCTAAATAATTCACCCCTCCACTTT

j_call: TRBJ1-4
clone_size: .
v_call: TRBV10-1
d_call: .
cdr3_aa: CASSEANEKLFF
cdr3_nt: TGCGCCAGCAGTGAAGCGAATGAAAAACTGTTTTTT

j_call: TRBJ2-4
clone_size: .
v_call: TRBV6-6
d_call: .
cdr3_aa: CASRPGTLGKNIQYF
cdr3_nt: TGTGCCAGCAGACCCGGGACTCTTGGCAAAAACATTCAGTACTTC

j_call: TRBJ2-3
clone_size: few
v_call: TRBV18
d_call: .
cdr3_aa: CASSPGLKDTQYF
cdr3_nt: TGTGCCAGCTCACCAGGACTGAAAGATACGCAGTATTTT

j_call: TRBJ2-7
clone_size: .
v_call: TRBV2
d_call: .
cdr3_aa: CASSGLDDRDHEQYF
cdr3_nt: TGTGCCAGCAGTGGACTAGACGACAGGGACCACGAGCAGTACTTC

j_call: TRBJ2-7
clone_size: once
v_call: TRBV12-5
d_call: TRBD1
cdr3_aa: CASGLPPRTGPGYEQYF
cdr3_nt: TGTGCTAGTGGTTTGCCACCTAGGACAGGTCCCGGGTACGAGCAGTACTTC

j_call: TRBJ1-1
clone_size: .
v_call: TRBV6-5
d_call: .
cdr3_aa: CASSYAPSRDTEAFF
cdr3_nt: TGTGCCAGCAGTTACGCCCCAAGCAGGGACACTGAAGCTTTCTTT

j_call: TRBJ1-2
clone_size: .
v_call: TRBV12-3/TRBV12-4
d_call: .
cdr3_aa: CASSTGQSYGYTF
cdr3_nt: TGTGCCAGCAGTACCGGACAGAGCTATGGCTACACCTTC

j_call: TRBJ2-3
clone_size: .
v_call: TRBV7-3
d_call: TRBD2
cdr3_aa: CASSSGLAGVTDTQYF
cdr3_nt: TGTGCCAGCAGCTCTGGACTAGCGGGGGTCACAGATACGCAGTATTTT

j_call: TRBJ1-1
clone_size: .
v_call: TRBV7-8
d_call: .
cdr3_aa: CASSPSVLAFF
cdr3_nt: TGTGCCAGCAGCCCGTCCGTTTTAGCTTTCTTT

j_call: TRBJ1-1
clone_size: .
v_call: TRBV6-1
d_call: TRBD1
cdr3_aa: CASSDPPRGQGNTEAFF
cdr3_nt: TGTGCCAGCAGTGACCCCCCCCGCGGACAGGGGAACACTGAAGCTTTCTTT

j_call: TRBJ2-7
clone_size: .
v_call: TRBV13
d_call: TRBD1
cdr3_aa: CASSLTGAEQYF
cdr3_nt: TGTGCCAGCAGTTTGACAGGGGCCGAGCAGTACTTC

j_call: TRBJ2-3
clone_size: .
v_call: TRBV10-3
d_call: .
cdr3_aa: CAIAGTSNTDTQYF
cdr3_nt: TGTGCCATCGCTGGGACTTCTAACACAGATACGCAGTATTTT

j_call: TRBJ1-5
clone_size: once
v_call: TRBV30
d_call: .
cdr3_aa: CAWSVVGNQPQHF
cdr3_nt: TGTGCCTGGAGTGTTGTCGGGAATCAGCCCCAGCATTTT

j_call: TRBJ2-1
clone_size: .
v_call: TRBV9
d_call: .
cdr3_aa: CASTPASGYNEQFF
cdr3_nt: TGTGCCAGCACCCCAGCTAGTGGGTACAATGAGCAGTTCTTC